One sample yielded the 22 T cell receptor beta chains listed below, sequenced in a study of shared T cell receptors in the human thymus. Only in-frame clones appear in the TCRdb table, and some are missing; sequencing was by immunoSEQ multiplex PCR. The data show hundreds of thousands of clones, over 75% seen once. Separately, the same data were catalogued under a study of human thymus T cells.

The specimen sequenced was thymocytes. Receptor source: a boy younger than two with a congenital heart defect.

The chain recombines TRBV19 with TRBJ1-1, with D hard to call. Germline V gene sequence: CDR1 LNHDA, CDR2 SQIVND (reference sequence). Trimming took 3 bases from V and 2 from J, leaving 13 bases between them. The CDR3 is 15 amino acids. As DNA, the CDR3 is TGTGCCAGTAGTATTGTATCGACACCAAACACTGAAGCTTTCTTT. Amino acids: CASSIVSTPNTEAFF.

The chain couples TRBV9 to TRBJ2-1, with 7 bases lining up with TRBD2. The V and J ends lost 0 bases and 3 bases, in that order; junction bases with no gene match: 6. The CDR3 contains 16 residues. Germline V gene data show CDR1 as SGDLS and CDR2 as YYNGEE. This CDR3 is CASSVEAGADYNEQFF. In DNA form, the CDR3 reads TGTGCCAGCAGCGTAGAGGCGGGAGCAGACTACAATGAGCAGTTCTTC.

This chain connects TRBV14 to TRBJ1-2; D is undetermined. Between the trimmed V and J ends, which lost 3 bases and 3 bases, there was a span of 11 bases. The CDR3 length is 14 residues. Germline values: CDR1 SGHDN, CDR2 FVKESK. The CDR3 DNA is TGTGCCAGCAGCCACTTTTGGGAGGACTATGGCTACACCTTC. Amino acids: CASSHFWEDYGYTF.

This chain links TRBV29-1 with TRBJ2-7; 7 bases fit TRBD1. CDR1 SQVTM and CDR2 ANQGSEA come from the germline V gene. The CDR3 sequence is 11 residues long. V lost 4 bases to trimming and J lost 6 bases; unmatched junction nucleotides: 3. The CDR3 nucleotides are TGCAGCGTTGTGGGACAGACCGAGCAGTACTTC. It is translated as CSVVGQTEQYF.

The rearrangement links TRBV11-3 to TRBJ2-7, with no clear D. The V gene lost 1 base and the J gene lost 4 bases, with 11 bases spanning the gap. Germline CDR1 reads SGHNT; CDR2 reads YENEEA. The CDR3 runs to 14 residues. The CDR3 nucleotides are TGTGCCAGCAGCTTAGGCCAGGATTCGTACGAGCAGTACTTC. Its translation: CASSLGQDSYEQYF.

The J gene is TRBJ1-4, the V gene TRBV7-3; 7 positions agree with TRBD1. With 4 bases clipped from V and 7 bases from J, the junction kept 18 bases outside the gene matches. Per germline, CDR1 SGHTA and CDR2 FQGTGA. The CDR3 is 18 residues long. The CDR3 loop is CASSSRHSGGQLLEKLFF. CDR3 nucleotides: TGTGCCAGCAGCTCCCGTCATTCTGGGGGACAGCTTCTTGAAAAACTGTTTTTT.

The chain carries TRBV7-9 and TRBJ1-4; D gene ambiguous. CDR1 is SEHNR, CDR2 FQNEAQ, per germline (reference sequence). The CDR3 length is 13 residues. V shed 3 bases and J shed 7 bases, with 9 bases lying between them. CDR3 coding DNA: TGTGCCAGCAGCTTTTCTGGGCTTGAAAAACTGTTTTTT. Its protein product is CASSFSGLEKLFF. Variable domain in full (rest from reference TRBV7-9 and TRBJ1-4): DTGVSQNPRHKITKRGQNVTFRCDPISEHNRLYWYRQTLGQGPEFLTYFQNEAQLEKSRLLSDRFSAERPKGSFSTLEIQRTEQGDSAMYLCASSFSGLEKLFFGSGTQLSVL.

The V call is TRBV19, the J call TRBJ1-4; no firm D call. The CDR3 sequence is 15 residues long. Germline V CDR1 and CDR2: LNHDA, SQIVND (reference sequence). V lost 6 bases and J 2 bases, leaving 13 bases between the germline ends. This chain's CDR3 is CASSITRGTNEKLFF. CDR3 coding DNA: TGTGCCAGTAGCATCACCCGCGGGACTAATGAAAAACTGTTTTTT.

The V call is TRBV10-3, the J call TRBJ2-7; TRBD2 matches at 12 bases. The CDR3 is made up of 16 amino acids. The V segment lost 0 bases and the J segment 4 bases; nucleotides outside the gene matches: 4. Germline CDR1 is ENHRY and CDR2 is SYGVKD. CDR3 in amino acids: CAISESTSGSMYEQYF. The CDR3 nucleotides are TGTGCCATCAGTGAGTCGACTAGCGGGAGTATGTACGAGCAGTACTTC.

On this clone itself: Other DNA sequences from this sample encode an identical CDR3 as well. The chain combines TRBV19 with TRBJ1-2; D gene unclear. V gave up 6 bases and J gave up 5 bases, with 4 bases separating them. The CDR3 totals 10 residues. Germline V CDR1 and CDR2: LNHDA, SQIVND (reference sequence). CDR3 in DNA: TGTGCCAGTAGCGGGTATGGCTACACCTTC. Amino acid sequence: CASSGYGYTF.

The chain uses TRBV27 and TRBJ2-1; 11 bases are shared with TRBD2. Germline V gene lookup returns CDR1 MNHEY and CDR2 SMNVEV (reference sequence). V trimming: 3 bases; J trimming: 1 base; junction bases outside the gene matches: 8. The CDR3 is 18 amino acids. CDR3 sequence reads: CASSLYSGGAPSYNEQFF. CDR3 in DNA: TGTGCCAGCAGTTTGTATAGCGGGGGGGCCCCATCCTACAATGAGCAGTTCTTC.

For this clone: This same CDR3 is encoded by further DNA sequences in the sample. In nucleotides, the CDR3 is TGTGCCAGCAGTTTGACGGGAGGGCCCTACAATGAGCAGTTCTTC. Encoded protein: CASSLTGGPYNEQFF. This chain uses TRBV27 with TRBJ2-1; 8 bases are a match to TRBD2. This CDR3 is built from 15 residues. The V and J ends lost 3 bases and 2 bases, in that order; junction bases with no gene match: 3. The germline CDR1 and CDR2 sequences are MNHEY and SMNVEV (reference sequence).

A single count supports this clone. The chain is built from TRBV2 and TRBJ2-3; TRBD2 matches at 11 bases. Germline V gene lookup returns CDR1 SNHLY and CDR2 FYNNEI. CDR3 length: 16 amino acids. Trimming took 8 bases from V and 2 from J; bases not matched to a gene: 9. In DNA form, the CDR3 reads TGTGCCAGCGGCCCGACTAGCGGGACACCCACAGATACGCAGTATTTT. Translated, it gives CASGPTSGTPTDTQYF. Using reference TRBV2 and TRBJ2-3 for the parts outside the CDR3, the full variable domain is EPEVTQTPSHQVTQMGQEVILRCVPISNHLYFYWYRQILGQKVEFLVSFYNNEISEKSEIFDDQFSVERPDGSNFTLKIRSTKLEDSAMYFCASGPTSGTPTDTQYFGPGTRLTVL.

CDR3 coding DNA: TGTGCCAGCAGCGTAGCCCAGACAGGGGAGGGTGGCTACACCTTC. As protein: CASSVAQTGEGGYTF. V and J are TRBV9 and TRBJ1-2, with 8 bases fitting TRBD1. V shed 0 bases and J 7 bases; nucleotides not matched to a gene: 8. CDR3 length: 15 amino acids. Germline V gene data show CDR1 as SGDLS and CDR2 as YYNGEE.

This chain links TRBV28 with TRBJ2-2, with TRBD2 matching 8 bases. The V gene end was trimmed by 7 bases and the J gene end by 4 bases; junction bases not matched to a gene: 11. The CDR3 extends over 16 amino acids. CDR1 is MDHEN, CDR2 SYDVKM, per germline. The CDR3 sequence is CASTHTGTRVTGELFF. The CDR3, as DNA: TGTGCCAGCACCCACACTGGGACTAGGGTCACCGGGGAGCTGTTTTTT. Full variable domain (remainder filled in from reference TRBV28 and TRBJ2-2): DVKVTQSSRYLVKRTGEKVFLECVQDMDHENMFWYRQDPGLGLRLIYFSYDVKMKEKGDIPEGYSVSREKKERFSLILESASTNQTSMYLCASTHTGTRVTGELFFGEGSRLTVL.

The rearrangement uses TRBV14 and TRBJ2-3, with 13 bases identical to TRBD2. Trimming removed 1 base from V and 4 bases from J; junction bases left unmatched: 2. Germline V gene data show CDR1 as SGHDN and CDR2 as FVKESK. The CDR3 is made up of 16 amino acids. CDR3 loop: CASSQGTSGSADTQYF. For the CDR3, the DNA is TGTGCCAGCAGCCAAGGGACTAGCGGGAGCGCAGATACGCAGTATTTT.

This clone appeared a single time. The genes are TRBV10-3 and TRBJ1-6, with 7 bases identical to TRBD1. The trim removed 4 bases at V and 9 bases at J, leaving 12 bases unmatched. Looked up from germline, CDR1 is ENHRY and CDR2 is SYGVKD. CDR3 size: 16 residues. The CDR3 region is CAISVESQGSGSPLHF. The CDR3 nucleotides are TGTGCCATCAGTGTGGAATCACAGGGGTCGGGTTCACCCCTCCACTTT.

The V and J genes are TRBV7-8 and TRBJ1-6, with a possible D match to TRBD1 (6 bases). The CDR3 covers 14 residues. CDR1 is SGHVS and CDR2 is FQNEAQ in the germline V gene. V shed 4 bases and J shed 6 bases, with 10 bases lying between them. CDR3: CASSSTGTNSPLHF. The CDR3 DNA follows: TGTGCCAGCAGCTCAACAGGGACTAATTCACCCCTCCACTTT.

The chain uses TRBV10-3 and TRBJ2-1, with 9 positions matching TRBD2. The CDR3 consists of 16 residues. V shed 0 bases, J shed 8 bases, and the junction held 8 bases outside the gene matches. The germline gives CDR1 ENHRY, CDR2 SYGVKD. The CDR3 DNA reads TGTGCCATCAGTGAGTCGGGCGGGAGGGCGGTATATGAGCAGTTCTTC. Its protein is CAISESGGRAVYEQFF.

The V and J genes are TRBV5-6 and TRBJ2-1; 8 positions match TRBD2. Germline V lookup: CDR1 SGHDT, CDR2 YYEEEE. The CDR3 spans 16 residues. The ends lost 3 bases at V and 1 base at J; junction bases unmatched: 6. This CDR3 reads CASSSEGGRSYNEQFF. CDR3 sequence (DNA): TGTGCCAGCAGCTCGGAGGGCGGGAGGTCCTACAATGAGCAGTTCTTC.

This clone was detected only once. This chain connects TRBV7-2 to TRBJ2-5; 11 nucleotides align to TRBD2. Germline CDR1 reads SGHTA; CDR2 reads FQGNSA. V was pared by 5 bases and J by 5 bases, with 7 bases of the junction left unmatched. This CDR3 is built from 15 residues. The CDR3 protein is CASSPKTSGKETQYF. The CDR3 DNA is TGTGCCAGCAGCCCGAAGACTAGCGGGAAGGAGACCCAGTACTTC. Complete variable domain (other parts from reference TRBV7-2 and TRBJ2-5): GAGVSQSPSNKVTEKGKDVELRCDPISGHTALYWYRQSLGQGLEFLIYFQGNSAPDKSGLPSDRFSAERTGGSVSTLTIQRTQQEDSAVYLCASSPKTSGKETQYFGPGTRLLVL.

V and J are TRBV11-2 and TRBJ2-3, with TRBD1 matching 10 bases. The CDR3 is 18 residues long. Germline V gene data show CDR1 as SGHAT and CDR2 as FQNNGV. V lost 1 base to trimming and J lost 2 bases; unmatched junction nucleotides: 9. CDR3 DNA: TGTGCCAGCAGCTTAGTCGGGACAGGGGTTTGGAACACAGATACGCAGTATTTT. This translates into CASSLVGTGVWNTDTQYF. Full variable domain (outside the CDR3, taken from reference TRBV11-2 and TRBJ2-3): EAGVAQSPRYKIIEKRQSVAFWCNPISGHATLYWYQQILGQGPKLLIQFQNNGVVDDSQLPKDRFSAERLKGVDSTLKIQPAKLEDSAVYLCASSLVGTGVWNTDTQYFGPGTRLTVL.